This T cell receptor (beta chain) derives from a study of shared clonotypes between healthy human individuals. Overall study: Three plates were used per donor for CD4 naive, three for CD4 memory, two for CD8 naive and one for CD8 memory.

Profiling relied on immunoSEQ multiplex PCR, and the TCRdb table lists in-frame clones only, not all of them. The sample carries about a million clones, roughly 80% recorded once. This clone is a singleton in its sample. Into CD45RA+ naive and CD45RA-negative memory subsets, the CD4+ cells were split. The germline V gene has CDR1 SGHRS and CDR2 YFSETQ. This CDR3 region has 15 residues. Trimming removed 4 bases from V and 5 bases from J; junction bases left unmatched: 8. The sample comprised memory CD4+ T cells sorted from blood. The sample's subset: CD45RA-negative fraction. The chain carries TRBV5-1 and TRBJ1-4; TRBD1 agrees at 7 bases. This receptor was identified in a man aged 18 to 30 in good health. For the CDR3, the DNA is TGCGCCAGCAGCGGTAACAGGGGCGCCAATGAAAAACTGTTTTTT. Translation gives CASSGNRGANEKLFF.